This T cell receptor (beta chain) comes out of a study of PD-1 blockade in classical Hodgkin lymphoma. Overall study: Patients were treated with nivolumab at 3 mg/kg, and this was given intravenously every 2 weeks.

All patients relapsed after autologous stem cell transplantation, and brentuximab vedotin exposure varied. Sequenced by immunoSEQ multiplex PCR; TCRdb stores in-frame clones only, minus some. The top ten hold around 2.5% of the sample, which has more than 20,000 clones, more than 75% seen once. The sequencing used peripheral blood mononuclear cells (PBMCs), collected at baseline. The clonotype comes from a human donor with classical Hodgkin lymphoma.

The CDR3 here is CASSFETNSNQPQHF. In DNA form, the CDR3 reads TGTGCCAGCAGCTTCGAAACTAATAGCAATCAGCCCCAGCATTTT. The V gene is TRBV7-8, the J gene TRBJ1-5; D not resolved. Per germline, CDR1 SGHVS and CDR2 FQNEAQ. The CDR3 loop spans 15 amino acids. V was cut by 3 bases and J by 0 bases, with 9 bases left in between. Supplemented by reference TRBV7-8 and TRBJ1-5, the full variable domain reads GAGVSQSPRYKVAKRGQDVALRCDPISGHVSLFWYQQALGQGPEFLTYFQNEAQLDKSGLPSDRFFAERPEGSVSTLKIQRTQQEDSAVYLCASSFETNSNQPQHFGDGTRLSIL.